Below are 21 T cell receptor beta chains sequenced from a single sample in a study of blood T cell repertoires in COVID-19. Sequencing was performed with immunoSEQ multiplex PCR; in TCRdb, only in-frame clones are kept and a portion is missing. The sample consists of 120,000 or so clones, more than 70% of them appearing once. Sequencing input: peripheral blood. These receptors originate from a human donor in a cohort sampled during active COVID-19.

This chain links TRBV5-1 with TRBJ2-7; TRBD2 matches at 8 bases. Unmatched junction bases numbered 1, after V lost 0 bases and J lost 2 bases. Per the germline V gene, CDR1 is SGHRS and CDR2 is YFSETQ. The CDR3 has 14 residues. CDR3 in amino acids: CASSLERETYEQYF. The CDR3 bases are TGCGCCAGCAGCTTGGAGCGGGAGACCTACGAGCAGTACTTC.

V is TRBV9 and J is TRBJ2-7; D possibly corresponds to TRBD2 (6 bases). CDR1 and CDR2 from the germline V gene are SGDLS and YYNGEE. The CDR3 totals 14 residues. Trimming cost V 7 bases and J 4 bases, with 18 bases left between them. The CDR3 DNA follows: TGTGCCAGCTCCCCGAGGGCTAGCGCTTACGAGCAGTACTTC. It specifies CASSPRASAYEQYF.

The V call is TRBV6-1, the J call TRBJ2-2, with TRBD2 matching over 12 bases. From germline, CDR1 is MNHNS and CDR2 SASEGT. Trimming at V came to 3 bases and at J to 5 bases, leaving 10 bases not matched to a gene. CDR3 length: 18 amino acids. The CDR3 protein is CASSERPSGGARTGELFF. CDR3 in DNA: TGTGCCAGCAGTGAGCGGCCTAGCGGGGGGGCCCGTACCGGGGAGCTGTTTTTT.

V usage is TRBV5-8 and J usage is TRBJ2-3, with D possibly being TRBD2 (6 bases). The CDR3 sequence is 20 residues long. V lost 4 bases and J 7 bases, leaving 34 bases between the germline ends. Germline CDR1 SGHTS, CDR2 YDEGEE. CDR3 loop: CASSDGLRAGTPPHSHTQYF. The CDR3 DNA is TGTGCCAGCAGCGACGGCCTCCGCGCGGGGACCCCCCCACATAGCCATACGCAGTATTTT.

The V and J genes are TRBV10-3 and TRBJ2-3; 12 nucleotides match TRBD2. The V gene's germline CDR1 is ENHRY and CDR2 SYGVKD. This CDR3 spans 16 amino acids. The V gene end was trimmed by 3 bases and the J gene end by 0 bases; junction bases not matched to a gene: 1. The CDR3 nucleotides read TGTGCCATCAGTGACGGACTAGCGGGAAGCACAGATACGCAGTATTTT. This encodes CAISDGLAGSTDTQYF.

The chain employs TRBV4-1 and TRBJ2-3; TRBD2 matches 7 bases. CDR1 is MGHRA, CDR2 YSYEKL, per germline. After removal of 1 base from V and 3 bases from J, the junction contained 10 bases not matched to a gene. This CDR3 has 17 amino acids. In DNA, the CDR3 is TGCGCCAGCAGCCAAGTATGGGCCGGGGGGTTAACAGATACGCAGTATTTT. This sequence encodes CASSQVWAGGLTDTQYF.

The chain employs TRBV6-5 and TRBJ2-5, with 12 bases fitting TRBD2. The CDR3 consists of 15 residues. The J segment lost 5 bases and the V segment lost 6 bases, leaving 7 bases of the junction unmatched. Germline CDR1 is MNHEY and CDR2 is SVGAGI. CDR3 bases: TGTGCCAGCAGGGGAGGGACTAGCGGGCTCGAGACCCAGTACTTC. Amino acids: CASRGGTSGLETQYF.

The chain joins TRBV6-1 to TRBJ2-6; the D gene is possibly TRBD1 (6 bases). The ends were cut back, 0 bases at V and 3 bases at J, with 15 bases in the middle. The CDR3 is 18 residues long. Germline loops: CDR1 MNHNS, CDR2 SASEGT. CDR3 coding DNA: TGTGCCAGCAGTGAAGCAGGGCAGGGGTTCGGTGGGGCCAACGTCCTGACTTTC. It encodes CASSEAGQGFGGANVLTF.

This clone has a single count. This chain links TRBV29-1 with TRBJ2-2; weak D call: TRBD1 (6 bases). The CDR3 length is 14 residues. Trimming pared 2 bases from V and 0 bases from J, leaving 7 bases between. Germline values: CDR1 SQVTM, CDR2 ANQGSEA. CDR3 DNA sequence: TGCAGCGTTGAACAGGGGACGAACACCGGGGAGCTGTTTTTT. Encoded protein: CSVEQGTNTGELFF.

Here the CDR3 reads CASSPTAGGHTEAFF. The CDR3 DNA sequence: TGTGCCAGCTCACCAACAGCAGGGGGACACACTGAAGCTTTCTTT. The chain links TRBV18 to TRBJ1-1, with 7 bases lining up with TRBD1. Looked up from germline, CDR1 is KGHSH and CDR2 is LQKENI. This CDR3 has 15 amino acids. Unmatched junction bases numbered 6, after V lost 2 bases and J lost 3 bases.

The CDR3 DNA follows: TGTGCCAGTAGAAATGGCGGTCAGCCCCAGCATTTT. As protein: CASRNGGQPQHF. This chain links TRBV19 with TRBJ1-5; D remains unclear. Germline CDR1 LNHDA, CDR2 SQIVND (reference sequence). The CDR3 length is 12 residues. The germline V and J ends were trimmed by 6 bases and 6 bases, with 9 bases remaining between them.

The genes are TRBV10-3 and TRBJ1-1; tentatively, D is TRBD1 (5 bases). Trimming pared 3 bases from V and 5 bases from J, leaving 13 bases between. CDR1 is ENHRY and CDR2 is SYGVKD in the germline V gene. CDR3 length equals 14 residues. In nucleotides, the CDR3 is TGTGCCATCAGTGAAGGGGAACAGTTGACTGAAGCTTTCTTT. Translating it yields CAISEGEQLTEAFF.

This clone has just a few counts. This CDR3 is CASSSPDRGNYEQYF. In nucleotides, the CDR3 is TGTGCCAGCAGCTCCCCCGACAGGGGCAACTACGAGCAGTACTTC. V and J are TRBV7-9 and TRBJ2-7, with 8 bases that match TRBD1. J was trimmed by 3 bases and V by 4 bases; bases with no gene match: 8. This CDR3 has 15 amino acids. Germline assignment: CDR1 SEHNR and CDR2 FQNEAQ (reference sequence).

This clone has just one count. The gene calls are TRBV2 and TRBJ2-5, with 9 bases aligning to TRBD2. Germline-derived CDR1 and CDR2 are SNHLY and FYNNEI. The V segment lost 6 bases and the J segment 5 bases; nucleotides outside the gene matches: 16. The CDR3 covers 17 residues. The CDR3 region is CASRPPGLAGAGETQYF. The CDR3 DNA is TGTGCCAGCAGGCCCCCGGGACTAGCAGGAGCCGGGGAGACCCAGTACTTC.

The chain uses TRBV5-4 and TRBJ1-2; 7 nucleotides line up with TRBD1. Germline V gene lookup returns CDR1 SGHNT and CDR2 YYREEE (reference sequence). V shed 4 bases and J 4 bases; nucleotides not matched to a gene: 10. This CDR3 comprises 15 residues. As DNA, the CDR3 is TGTGCCAGCAGCGCGCCGACAGGGAAGAGCTATGGCTACACCTTC. Its translation: CASSAPTGKSYGYTF.

J is TRBJ1-5 and V is TRBV27; D possibly corresponds to TRBD1 (6 bases). The CDR3 is made up of 14 amino acids. The germline CDR1 and CDR2 sequences are MNHEY and SMNVEV (reference sequence). V was trimmed by 5 bases and J by 6 bases, leaving 14 bases between them. The CDR3, as DNA: TGTGCCAGCAGTCCCCGTCCCAGGGGTCAGCCCCAGCATTTT. Protein product: CASSPRPRGQPQHF.

This clone has only a few counts. The chain uses TRBV5-6 and TRBJ1-2; 9 bases agree with TRBD1. This CDR3 comprises 15 residues. Germline V gene lookup returns CDR1 SGHDT and CDR2 YYEEEE. Unmatched junction bases numbered 6, after V lost 4 bases and J lost 2 bases. CDR3 DNA sequence: TGTGCCAGCAGCACTGGACAGGGGACAAACTATGGCTACACCTTC. This encodes CASSTGQGTNYGYTF.

The chain carries TRBV19 and TRBJ2-3; possibly TRBD1 for D (6 bases). CDR1 and CDR2 from the germline V gene are LNHDA and SQIVND (reference sequence). CDR3 size: 16 residues. Trimming stripped 5 bases from V and 0 bases from J, with 15 bases between. The CDR3 nucleotides read TGTGCCAGTAGTCAACTCCGGACAGATAGCACAGATACGCAGTATTTT. As protein: CASSQLRTDSTDTQYF.

The chain carries TRBV7-9 and TRBJ1-5; 7 bases are a match to TRBD1. The length of the CDR3 is 14 residues. V lost 6 bases and J lost 4; bases outside the gene matches: 6. The germline gives CDR1 SEHNR, CDR2 FQNEAQ (reference sequence). CDR3 coding DNA: TGTGCCAGCAGTTACGGGACAGCAAATCAGCCCCAGCATTTT. Translation gives CASSYGTANQPQHF.

The chain joins TRBV28 to TRBJ2-1; 12 bases line up with TRBD2. V dropped 8 bases and J dropped 9; count of bases not matched to a gene: 8. The CDR3 is made up of 14 amino acids. CDR1 is MDHEN, CDR2 SYDVKM, per germline. CDR3 region: CASDRLAGAGEQFF. In DNA form, the CDR3 reads TGTGCCAGCGACCGACTAGCGGGAGCGGGTGAGCAGTTCTTC.

The CDR3 DNA reads TGTGCCAGCGGGGGACTAGCGAGGTTCGGGGAGCTGTTTTTT. It yields the protein CASGGLARFGELFF. The rearrangement links TRBV27 to TRBJ2-2, with 10 nucleotides matching TRBD2. The J segment lost 7 bases and the V segment lost 8 bases, leaving 7 bases of the junction unmatched. The CDR3 loop spans 14 amino acids. In germline, CDR1 is MNHEY, CDR2 SMNVEV (reference sequence).